The 11 T cell receptor beta chains below all came from one sample that was sequenced in a study of cytomegalovirus exposure and HLA in healthy donors. 13 Jbeta primers and 60 Vbeta primers were used for the PCR. The method was immunoSEQ multiplex PCR; TCRdb's version includes in-frame clones alone and lacks a portion of them. The sample includes a few hundred thousand clones, 70% to 90% seen only once; the top ten take around 2.8%. What was sequenced was PBMCs. These receptors originate from a young man in good health and CMV-seronegative.

The chain carries TRBV2 and TRBJ2-3; the match to TRBD2 covers 9 bases. This CDR3 is built from 16 residues. Germline assignment: CDR1 SNHLY and CDR2 FYNNEI. V dropped 4 bases and J dropped 5; count of bases not matched to a gene: 10. The CDR3 nucleotides are TGTGCCAGCAGTGGGACCGGGACTAGCAGAGGAGATACGCAGTATTTT. Protein sequence: CASSGTGTSRGDTQYF.

The chain has TRBV6-1 and TRBJ2-2; possible D gene TRBD2, 7 bases. The length of the CDR3 is 14 residues. The V gene lost 8 bases and the J gene lost 1 base, with 11 bases spanning the gap. Germline CDR1 reads MNHNS; CDR2 reads SASEGT. The CDR3 region is CASRGAENTGELFF. DNA for the CDR3: TGTGCCAGCCGGGGGGCCGAGAACACCGGGGAGCTGTTTTTT.

This chain connects TRBV9 to TRBJ2-5, with a weak D call TRBD2 (6 bases). V shed 4 bases and J shed 1 base, with 14 bases lying between them. CDR3 length equals 15 residues. The germline gives CDR1 SGDLS, CDR2 YYNGEE. The CDR3 DNA is TGTGCCAGCAGCCTTCTTAGCGGAGGCCAAGAGACCCAGTACTTC. Translating gives CASSLLSGGQETQYF.

As for this clone: Other nucleotide sequences in the sample specify the same CDR3. This chain links TRBV20-1 with TRBJ2-7; TRBD2 is a possible D gene (5 bases). CDR1 is DFQATT, CDR2 SNEGSKA, per germline (reference sequence). The CDR3 consists of 11 residues. V shed 0 bases and J shed 7 bases, with 7 bases lying between them. The CDR3 reads CSARDRGEQYF. The CDR3 coding sequence is TGCAGTGCTAGAGATCGAGGGGAGCAGTACTTC.

The rearrangement links TRBV18 to TRBJ2-1; 10 bases align to TRBD1. Germline loops: CDR1 KGHSH, CDR2 LQKENI. The V gene end was trimmed by 3 bases and the J gene end by 8 bases; junction bases not matched to a gene: 4. The CDR3 length is 14 residues. The CDR3 coding sequence is TGTGCCAGCTCACCGGACAGGGGGGCCTATGAGCAGTTCTTC. Translating it yields CASSPDRGAYEQFF.

The rearrangement joins TRBV6-5 to TRBJ2-7; perhaps TRBD1 as D (5 bases). CDR3 length: 13 residues. Trimming took 6 bases from V and 1 from J, leaving 10 bases between them. The germline gives CDR1 MNHEY, CDR2 SVGAGI. The CDR3 loop reads CASSPGASYEQYF. DNA for the CDR3: TGTGCCAGCAGCCCTGGGGCTTCCTACGAGCAGTACTTC.

The chain uses TRBV6-1 and TRBJ1-5; D remains ambiguous. This CDR3 is built from 11 residues. CDR1 and CDR2 (germline): MNHNS, SASEGT. The V end was cut by 3 bases, the J end by 10 bases, with 7 bases between. CDR3 sequence reads: CASSDMAPQHF. DNA of the CDR3: TGTGCCAGCAGTGACATGGCACCCCAGCATTTT.

The V gene is TRBV5-4, the J gene TRBJ2-7, with D perhaps matching TRBD2 (6 bases). Germline CDR1 is SGHNT and CDR2 is YYREEE (reference sequence). The germline V and J ends were trimmed by 4 bases and 1 base, with 18 bases remaining between them. The CDR3 runs 16 residues. CDR3 amino acids: CASSRQTPGGSYEQYF. Written as DNA, the CDR3 is TGTGCCAGCAGCCGCCAGACCCCCGGGGGATCCTACGAGCAGTACTTC.

This chain links TRBV10-3 with TRBJ1-1; no reliable D call. Germline values: CDR1 ENHRY, CDR2 SYGVKD. The CDR3 loop spans 16 amino acids. Trimming removed 3 bases from V and 1 base from J, with 15 bases in between. CDR3 residues: CAISEFLVRTNTEAFF. CDR3 DNA: TGTGCCATCAGTGAATTTCTGGTCAGAACGAACACTGAAGCTTTCTTT.

The rearrangement joins TRBV29-1 to TRBJ2-5; D is possibly TRBD1 (5 bases). Judging by the DNA end, TRBJ2-7 fits better; the J call may be wrong. Germline CDR1 reads SQVTM; CDR2 reads ANQGSEA. The CDR3 spans 13 residues. The CDR3 sequence: CSVSGARTYEQYF. CDR3 DNA: TGCAGCGTTTCTGGGGCCCGAACCTACGAGCAGTACTTC.

As DNA, the CDR3 is TGTGCCAGCAGCTTAGAGGGCGGGGGGCCAAGCGATACGCAGTATTTT. It codes for CASSLEGGGPSDTQYF. This sequence joins TRBV13 and TRBJ2-3, with 8 bases fitting TRBD2. The CDR3 runs to 16 residues. Unmatched junction bases numbered 9, after V lost 1 base and J lost 6 bases. Germline loops: CDR1 PRHDT, CDR2 FYEKMQ (reference sequence).